A selection of T cell receptor beta chains follows, all from one sample in a study of blood T cells in healthy people across ages. MiXCR, applied by TCRdb to the 5' RACE reads, yields one record per CDR3 protein. The sample carries more than 1.4 million distinct CDR3 sequences, approximately 38% recorded once. Sequencing was carried out using blood. The receptor set was obtained from a woman under 30 in good health. Each CDR3 is given with its conserved first and last residue. A D gene is named only where the DNA matches it firmly. Only some rows state a clone size, as once, few, many or a class for expanded clones.

size | J | V | D | CDR3 | DNA
few | TRBJ2-1 | TRBV6-2/TRBV6-3 | - | CASSFQGSGTRSEQFF | TGTGCCAGCAGTTTCCAGGGGAGCGGGACTCGGAGTGAGCAGTTCTTC
few | TRBJ2-5 | TRBV7-2 | TRBD2 | CASSSKLAGLQETQYF | TGTGCCAGCAGCTCAAAACTAGCGGGGTTACAAGAGACCCAGTACTTC
- | TRBJ1-6 | TRBV7-2 | - | CASSLGGGRATPYNSPLHF | TGTGCCAGCAGCTTAGGAGGAGGCAGGGCGACTCCTTATAATTCACCCCTCCACTTT
- | TRBJ2-7 | TRBV28 | - | CASTHRLQYYEQYF | TGTGCCAGCACCCACAGGCTCCAATACTACGAGCAGTACTTC
- | TRBJ2-7 | TRBV6-5 | - | CASRESEAYEQYF | TGTGCCAGCAGGGAATCCGAGGCCTACGAGCAGTACTTC
few | TRBJ1-1 | TRBV12-3/TRBV12-4 | - | CASRDLGMNTEAFF | TGTGCCAGCAGAGACCTAGGCATGAACACTGAAGCTTTCTTT
- | TRBJ2-1 | TRBV6-6 | TRBD2 | CASSPRLASHYNEQFF | TGTGCCAGCAGCCCCAGACTAGCCTCACACTACAATGAGCAGTTCTTC
few | TRBJ2-7 | TRBV4-1 | TRBD2 | CASSQPGLAGYYEQYF | TGCGCCAGCAGCCAACCCGGACTAGCGGGGTACTACGAGCAGTACTTC
- | TRBJ1-5 | TRBV28 | - | CASSPHLSNQPQHF | TGTGCCAGCAGCCCCCATTTGAGCAATCAGCCCCAGCATTTT
few | TRBJ2-3 | TRBV18 | TRBD2 | CASSRLAEVGDTQYF | TGTGCCAGCTCCAGACTAGCGGAGGTTGGAGATACGCAGTATTTT
- | TRBJ1-1 | TRBV3-1 | TRBD1 | CASSQDMAGGTEAFF | TGTGCCAGCAGCCAAGATATGGCAGGGGGCACTGAAGCTTTCTTT
- | TRBJ1-2 | TRBV10-3 | TRBD1 | CAIKTGTGDYGYTF | TGTGCCATCAAAACCGGGACAGGAGACTATGGCTACACCTTC
- | TRBJ1-2 | TRBV20-1 | TRBD1 | CSARKDREIYGYTF | TGCAGTGCTAGAAAGGACAGGGAAATCTATGGCTACACCTTC
few | TRBJ2-7 | TRBV7-8 | TRBD1 | CASSYTGGSSYEQYF | TGTGCCAGCAGCTATACAGGGGGGAGCTCCTACGAGCAGTACTTC
few | TRBJ2-5 | TRBV20-1 | TRBD2 | CSAPGTSGRVSETQYF | TGCAGTGCCCCAGGCACTAGCGGGAGAGTATCGGAGACCCAGTACTTC
few | TRBJ2-1 | TRBV3-1 | TRBD1 | CASSQGTGGRLNEQFF | TGTGCCAGCAGCCAAGGGACAGGGGGACGCTTGAATGAGCAGTTCTTC
few | TRBJ2-2 | TRBV6-6 | TRBD1 | CASTRRAGQGGTGELFF | TGTGCCAGCACCCGACGTGCGGGACAGGGGGGGACCGGGGAGCTGTTTTTT
- | TRBJ2-7 | TRBV5-1 | TRBD2 | CASSLAGGPSEQYF | TGCGCCAGCAGCTTAGCGGGGGGGCCTAGTGAGCAGTACTTC
- | TRBJ2-1 | TRBV6-1 | TRBD2 | CASVWLAGGNNEQFF | TGTGCCAGCGTCTGGCTAGCGGGAGGTAACAATGAGCAGTTCTTC
- | TRBJ1-1 | TRBV28 | - | CASSLKRGSAFF | TGTGCCAGCAGTTTAAAGAGGGGGTCAGCTTTCTTT
few | TRBJ2-3 | TRBV7-3 | TRBD2 | CASSLTVTRGGSTDTQYF | TGTGCCAGCAGCTTAACGGTTACGCGGGGGGGGAGCACAGATACGCAGTATTTT
- | TRBJ2-7 | TRBV24-1 | - | CATSETRGGEQYF | TGTGCCACCAGTGAAACGCGGGGAGGCGAGCAGTACTTC
- | TRBJ2-7 | TRBV20-1 | - | CSALSGGQYF | TGCAGTGCCCTGTCTGGGGGGCAGTACTTC
- | TRBJ1-2 | TRBV15 | TRBD1 | CATSRPGTGGNYGYTF | TGTGCCACCAGCAGACCCGGGACAGGGGGGAACTATGGCTACACCTTC
few | TRBJ1-6 | TRBV4-1 | - | CASSQEGSQISSYNSPLHF | TGCGCCAGCAGCCAAGAGGGATCCCAGATAAGCTCCTATAATTCACCCCTCCACTTT
- | TRBJ1-6 | TRBV5-1 | TRBD1 | CASSQGTGEANSPLHF | TGCGCCAGCAGCCAAGGGACAGGGGAGGCTAATTCACCCCTCCACTTT
- | TRBJ1-4 | TRBV2 | - | CASAANHGEKLFF | TGTGCCAGCGCGGCTAACCACGGGGAAAAACTGTTTTTT
- | TRBJ2-5 | TRBV5-1 | TRBD2 | CASSFMPSGQETQYF | TGCGCCAGCAGCTTTATGCCTAGCGGTCAAGAGACCCAGTACTTC